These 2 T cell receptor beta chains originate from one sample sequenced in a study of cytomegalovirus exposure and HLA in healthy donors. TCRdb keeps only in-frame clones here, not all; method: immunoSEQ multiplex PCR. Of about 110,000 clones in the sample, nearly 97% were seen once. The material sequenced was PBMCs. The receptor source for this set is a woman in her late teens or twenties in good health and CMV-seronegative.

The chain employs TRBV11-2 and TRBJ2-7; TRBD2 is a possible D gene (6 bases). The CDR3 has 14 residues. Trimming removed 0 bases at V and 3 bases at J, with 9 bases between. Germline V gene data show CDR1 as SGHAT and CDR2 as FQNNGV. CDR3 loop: CASSLEVGGYEQYF. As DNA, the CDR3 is TGTGCCAGCAGCTTAGAAGTCGGGGGCTACGAGCAGTACTTC.

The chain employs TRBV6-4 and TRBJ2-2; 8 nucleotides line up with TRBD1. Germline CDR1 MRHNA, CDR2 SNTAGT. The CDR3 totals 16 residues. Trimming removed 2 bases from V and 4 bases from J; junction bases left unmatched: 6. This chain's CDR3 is CASSDRTGSGTGELFF. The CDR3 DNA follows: TGTGCCAGCAGTGACCGGACAGGGTCGGGCACCGGGGAGCTGTTTTTT.